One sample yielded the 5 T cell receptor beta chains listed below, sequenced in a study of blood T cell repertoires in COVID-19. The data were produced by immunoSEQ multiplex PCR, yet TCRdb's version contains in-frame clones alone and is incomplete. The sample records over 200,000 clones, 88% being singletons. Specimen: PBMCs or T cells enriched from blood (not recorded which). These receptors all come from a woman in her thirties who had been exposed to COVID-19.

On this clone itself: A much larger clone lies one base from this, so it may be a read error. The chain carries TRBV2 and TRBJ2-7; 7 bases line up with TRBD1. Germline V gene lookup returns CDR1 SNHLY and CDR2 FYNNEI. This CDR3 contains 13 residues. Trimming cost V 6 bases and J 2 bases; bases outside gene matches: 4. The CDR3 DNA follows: TGTGCCAGCAGACCCGGGACAGCCTACGAGCAGTACTTC. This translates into CASRPGTAYEQYF. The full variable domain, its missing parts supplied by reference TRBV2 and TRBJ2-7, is EPEVTQTPSHQVTQMGQEVILRCVPISNHLYFYWYRQILGQKVEFLVSFYNNEISEKSEIFDDQFSVERPDGSNFTLKIRSTKLEDSAMYFCASRPGTAYEQYFGPGTRLTVT.

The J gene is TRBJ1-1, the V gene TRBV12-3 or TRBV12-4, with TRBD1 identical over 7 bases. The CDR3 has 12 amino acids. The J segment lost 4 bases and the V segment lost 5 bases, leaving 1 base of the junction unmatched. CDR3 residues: CASSQGVTEAFF. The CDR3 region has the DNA TGTGCCAGCAGTCAGGGGGTCACTGAAGCTTTCTTT.

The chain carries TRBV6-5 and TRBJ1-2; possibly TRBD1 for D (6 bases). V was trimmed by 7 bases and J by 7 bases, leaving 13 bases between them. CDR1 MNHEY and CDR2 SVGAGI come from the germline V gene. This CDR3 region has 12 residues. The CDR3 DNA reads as TGTGCCAGCACCAGGGGCCATGGTGGCTACACCTTC. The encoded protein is CASTRGHGGYTF.

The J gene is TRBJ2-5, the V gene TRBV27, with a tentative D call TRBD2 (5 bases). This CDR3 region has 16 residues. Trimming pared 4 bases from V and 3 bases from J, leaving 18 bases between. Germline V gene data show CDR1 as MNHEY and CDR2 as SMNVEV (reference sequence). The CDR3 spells CASSSLARDMEETQYF. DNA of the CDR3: TGTGCCAGCAGTTCGCTAGCCCGCGATATGGAAGAGACCCAGTACTTC.

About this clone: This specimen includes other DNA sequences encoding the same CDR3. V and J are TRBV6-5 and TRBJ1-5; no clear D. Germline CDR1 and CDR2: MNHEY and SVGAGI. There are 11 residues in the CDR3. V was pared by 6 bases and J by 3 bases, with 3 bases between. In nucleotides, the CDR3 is TGTGCCAGCAGCTTCAATCAGCCCCAGCATTTT. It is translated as CASSFNQPQHF.